This T cell receptor beta chain was obtained from a study of cytomegalovirus exposure and HLA in healthy donors. Germline CDR1 is SGHTA and CDR2 is FQGTGA. Trimming pared 5 bases from V and 6 bases from J, leaving 7 bases between. The CDR3 is made up of 12 amino acids. 13 Jbeta primers and 60 Vbeta primers were used for the PCR. Measured with immunoSEQ multiplex PCR; TCRdb has only the in-frame clones, and not every one. Of some 99,000 clones listed, 73% are singletons. This clonotype was obtained from a man aged 40-49 years in good health and CMV-seronegative. Source material: PBMCs. This chain links TRBV7-3 with TRBJ2-2; maybe TRBD1 (5 bases). The CDR3 is CASSQGPGELFF. DNA for the CDR3: TGTGCCAGCAGCCAGGGCCCCGGGGAGCTGTTTTTT. The full variable domain, its missing parts supplied by reference TRBV7-3 and TRBJ2-2, is GAGVSQTPSNKVTEKGKYVELRCDPISGHTALYWYRQSLGQGPEFLIYFQGTGAADDSGLPNDRFFAVRPEGSVSTLKIQRTERGDSAVYLCASSQGPGELFFGEGSRLTVL.